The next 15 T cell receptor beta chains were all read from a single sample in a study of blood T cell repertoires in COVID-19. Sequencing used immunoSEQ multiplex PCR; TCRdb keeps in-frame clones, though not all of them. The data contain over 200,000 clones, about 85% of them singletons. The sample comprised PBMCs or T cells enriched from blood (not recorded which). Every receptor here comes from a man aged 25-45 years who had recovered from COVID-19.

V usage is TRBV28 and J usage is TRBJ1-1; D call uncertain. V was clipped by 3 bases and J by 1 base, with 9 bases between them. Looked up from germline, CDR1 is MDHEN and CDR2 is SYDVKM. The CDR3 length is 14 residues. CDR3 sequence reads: CASSFSGSNTEAFF. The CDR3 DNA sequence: TGTGCCAGCAGTTTCTCAGGTTCGAACACTGAAGCTTTCTTT.

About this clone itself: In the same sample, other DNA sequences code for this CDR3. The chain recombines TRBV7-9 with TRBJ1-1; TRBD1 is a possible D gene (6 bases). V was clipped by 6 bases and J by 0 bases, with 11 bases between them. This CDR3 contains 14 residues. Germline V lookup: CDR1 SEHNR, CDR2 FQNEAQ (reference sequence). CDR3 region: CASSLQGLNTEAFF. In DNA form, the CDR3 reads TGTGCCAGCAGTTTACAGGGTCTGAACACTGAAGCTTTCTTT.

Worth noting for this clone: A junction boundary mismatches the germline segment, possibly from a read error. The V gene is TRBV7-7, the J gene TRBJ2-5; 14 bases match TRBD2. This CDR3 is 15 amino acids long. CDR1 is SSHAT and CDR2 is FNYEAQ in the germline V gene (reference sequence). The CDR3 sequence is CASSRTSGGKETQYF. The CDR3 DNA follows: TGTGCTAGCAGCCGGACTAGCGGGGGGAAAGAGACCCAGTACTTC.

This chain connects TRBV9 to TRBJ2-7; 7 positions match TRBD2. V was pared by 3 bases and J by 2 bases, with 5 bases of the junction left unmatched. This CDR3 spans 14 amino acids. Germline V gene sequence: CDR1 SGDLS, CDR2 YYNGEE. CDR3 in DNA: TGTGCCAGCAGCGAAGGACTAGGTACCTACGAGCAGTACTTC. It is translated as CASSEGLGTYEQYF.

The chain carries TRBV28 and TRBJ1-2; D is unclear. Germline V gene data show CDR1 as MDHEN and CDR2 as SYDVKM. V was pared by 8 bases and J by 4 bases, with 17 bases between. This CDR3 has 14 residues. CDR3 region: CASLFGGSSYGYTF. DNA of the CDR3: TGTGCCAGCTTATTCGGTGGGTCTAGCTATGGCTACACCTTC.

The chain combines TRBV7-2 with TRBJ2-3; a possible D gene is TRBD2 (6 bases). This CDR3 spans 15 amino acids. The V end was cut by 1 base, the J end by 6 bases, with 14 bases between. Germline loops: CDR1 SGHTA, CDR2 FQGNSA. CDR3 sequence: CASSLDGGVSDTQYF. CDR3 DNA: TGTGCCAGCAGCTTAGACGGGGGAGTGAGCGATACGCAGTATTTT.

The CDR3 bases are TGTGCCAGCAGTTTACCGGGGAACGAGCAGTACTTC. Translation: CASSLPGNEQYF. J is TRBJ2-7 and V is TRBV12-3 or TRBV12-4; possible D gene TRBD2, 5 bases. Trimming removed 2 bases at V and 5 bases at J, with 7 bases between. The CDR3 totals 12 residues.

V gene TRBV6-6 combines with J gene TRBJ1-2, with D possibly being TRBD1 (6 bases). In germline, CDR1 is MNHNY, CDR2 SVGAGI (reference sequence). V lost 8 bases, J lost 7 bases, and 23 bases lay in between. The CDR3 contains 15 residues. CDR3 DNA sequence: TGTGCCAGCGGAGGCAGGGGACGCCTAATTGGTGGCTACACCTTC. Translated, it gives CASGGRGRLIGGYTF.

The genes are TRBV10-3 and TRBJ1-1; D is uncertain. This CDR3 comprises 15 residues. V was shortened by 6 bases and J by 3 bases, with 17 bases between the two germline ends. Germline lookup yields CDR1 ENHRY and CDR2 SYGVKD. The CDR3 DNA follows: TGTGCCATCAGGGGCCGGGATAGCAAGGACACTGAAGCTTTCTTT. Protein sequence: CAIRGRDSKDTEAFF.

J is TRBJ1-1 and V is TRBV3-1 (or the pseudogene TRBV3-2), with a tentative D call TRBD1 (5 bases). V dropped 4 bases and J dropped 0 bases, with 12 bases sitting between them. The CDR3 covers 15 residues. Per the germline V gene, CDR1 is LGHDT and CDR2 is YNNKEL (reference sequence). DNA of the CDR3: TGTGCCAGCAGCCCATCAGGGAGGGTGAACACTGAAGCTTTCTTT. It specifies CASSPSGRVNTEAFF.

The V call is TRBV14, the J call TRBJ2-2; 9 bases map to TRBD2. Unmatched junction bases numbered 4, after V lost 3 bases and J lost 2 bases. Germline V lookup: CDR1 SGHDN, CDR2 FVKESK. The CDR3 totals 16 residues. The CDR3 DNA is TGTGCCAGCAGCCACGGGCGGGGGGGCAACACCGGGGAGCTGTTTTTT. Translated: CASSHGRGGNTGELFF.

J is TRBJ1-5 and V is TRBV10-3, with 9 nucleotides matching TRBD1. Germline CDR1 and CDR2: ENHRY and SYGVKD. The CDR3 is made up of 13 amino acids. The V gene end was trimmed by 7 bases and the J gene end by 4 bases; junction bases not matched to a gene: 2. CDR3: CAIKGTGNQPQHF. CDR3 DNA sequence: TGTGCCATCAAGGGGACAGGGAATCAGCCCCAGCATTTT.

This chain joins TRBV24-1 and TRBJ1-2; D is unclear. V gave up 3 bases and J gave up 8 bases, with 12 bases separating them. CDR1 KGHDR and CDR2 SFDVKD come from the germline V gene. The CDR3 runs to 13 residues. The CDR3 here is CATSDTDRRGYTF. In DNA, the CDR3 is TGTGCCACCAGTGATACCGACCGGCGGGGCTACACCTTC.

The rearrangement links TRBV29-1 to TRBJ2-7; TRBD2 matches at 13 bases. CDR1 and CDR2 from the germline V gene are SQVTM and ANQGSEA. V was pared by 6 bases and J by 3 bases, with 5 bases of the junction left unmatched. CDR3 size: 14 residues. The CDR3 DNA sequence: TGCAGCGTGCAACTAGCGGGAGGGAGCTACGAGCAGTACTTC. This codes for CSVQLAGGSYEQYF.

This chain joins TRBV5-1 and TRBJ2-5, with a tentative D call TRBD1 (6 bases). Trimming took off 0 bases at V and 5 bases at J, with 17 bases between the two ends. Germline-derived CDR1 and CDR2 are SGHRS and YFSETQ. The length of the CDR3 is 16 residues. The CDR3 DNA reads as TGCGCCAGCAGCTTGGGGCAGGGGACAACTATGGAGACCCAGTACTTC. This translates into CASSLGQGTTMETQYF.